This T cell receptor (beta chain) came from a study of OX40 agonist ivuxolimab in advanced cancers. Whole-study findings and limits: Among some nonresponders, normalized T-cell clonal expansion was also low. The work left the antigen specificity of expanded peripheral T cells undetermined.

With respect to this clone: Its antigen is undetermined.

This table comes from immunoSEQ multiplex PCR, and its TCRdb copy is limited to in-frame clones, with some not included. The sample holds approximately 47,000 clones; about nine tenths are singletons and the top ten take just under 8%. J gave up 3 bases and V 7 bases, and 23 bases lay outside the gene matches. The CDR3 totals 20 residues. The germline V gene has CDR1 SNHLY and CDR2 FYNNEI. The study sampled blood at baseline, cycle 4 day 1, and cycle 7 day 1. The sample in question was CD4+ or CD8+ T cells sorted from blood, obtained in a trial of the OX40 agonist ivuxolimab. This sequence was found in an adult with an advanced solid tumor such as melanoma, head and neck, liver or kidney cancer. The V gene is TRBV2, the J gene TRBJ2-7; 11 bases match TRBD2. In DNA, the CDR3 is TGTGCCAGCAACTCCCGCAGAACTAGCGGGAGTCGTGGGGGGGGCTACGAGCAGTACTTC. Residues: CASNSRRTSGSRGGGYEQYF.